The 15 T cell receptor beta chains in this list originate from one sample, sequenced in a study of blood T cell repertoires in COVID-19 (TCRdb year 2020). The library relied on the immunoSEQ multiplex PCR assay. TCRdb obtained this table from immuneACCESS and retained in-frame rearrangements with V and J assigned. These tables miss some clones; where compared with another copy, unresolved V genes account for less than half of the shortfall, and the remainder is unexplained. Recorded for this sample are approximately 200,000 clones; roughly 81% of them occurred a single time. The ten top clones hold over 9.5% of the sample. The sequencing input was peripheral blood. These receptors were collected from a woman older than 75 with COVID-19, enrolled during active disease.

The chain links TRBV28 to TRBJ1-1; no definite D call. The CDR3 is 12 amino acids. The germline gives CDR1 MDHEN, CDR2 SYDVKM. The ends were cut back, 8 bases at V and 1 base at J, with 8 bases in the middle. The CDR3: CASRWSNTEAFF. The CDR3 DNA reads as TGTGCCAGCCGGTGGTCGAACACTGAAGCTTTCTTT.

This clone was observed once. The rearrangement links TRBV7-9 to TRBJ2-5; 11 nucleotides align to TRBD2. There are 16 residues in the CDR3. After removal of 5 bases from V and 0 bases from J, the junction contained 5 bases not matched to a gene. CDR1 and CDR2 (germline): SEHNR, FQNEAQ (reference sequence). The DNA of the CDR3 is TGTGCCAGCAGCCCAGGACTAGCGGGCCACCAAGAGACCCAGTACTTC. Protein product: CASSPGLAGHQETQYF. The whole variable domain, remainder taken from reference TRBV7-9 and TRBJ2-5, is DTGVSQNPRHKITKRGQNVTFRCDPISEHNRLYWYRQTLGQGPEFLTYFQNEAQLEKSRLLSDRFSAERPKGSFSTLEIQRTEQGDSAMYLCASSPGLAGHQETQYFGPGTRLLVL.

The chain recombines TRBV6-1 with TRBJ2-7, with TRBD2 matching 8 bases. Per the germline V gene, CDR1 is MNHNS and CDR2 is SASEGT. The CDR3 runs to 14 residues. With V trimmed by 2 bases and J by 7 bases, 7 bases remained unmatched. The CDR3 coding sequence is TGTGCCAGCAGTGAATATAGCGGGGTGCGGGAGCAGTACTTC. This encodes CASSEYSGVREQYF.

The J gene is TRBJ2-2, the V gene TRBV18, with no clear D. The length of the CDR3 is 12 residues. CDR1 is KGHSH and CDR2 is LQKENI in the germline V gene. V gave up 4 bases and J gave up 7 bases, with 7 bases separating them. For the CDR3, the DNA is TGTGCCAGCTCACTTAGATTCGGGGAGCTGTTTTTT. Its protein product is CASSLRFGELFF. Together with reference TRBV18 and TRBJ2-2, the CDR3 gives the full variable domain: NAGVMQNPRHLVRRRGQEARLRCSPMKGHSHVYWYRQLPEEGLKFMVYLQKENIIDESGMPKERFSAEFPKEGPSILRIQQVVRGDSAAYFCASSLRFGELFFGEGSRLTVL.

The J gene is TRBJ1-2, the V gene TRBV5-8; D gene uncertain. V lost 4 bases and J 4 bases, leaving 14 bases between the germline ends. The CDR3 has 14 residues. CDR1 is SGHTS and CDR2 is YDEGEE in the germline V gene. Here the CDR3 DNA reads TGTGCCAGCAGCATCAGAGGGATAGGCTATGGCTACACCTTC. As protein: CASSIRGIGYGYTF.

CDR3 in amino acids: CAWSWTRLYGYTF. The CDR3 coding sequence is TGTGCCTGGAGTTGGACACGTCTCTATGGCTACACCTTC. The chain links TRBV30 to TRBJ1-2; D possibly corresponds to TRBD1 (5 bases). Trimming cost V 2 bases and J 4 bases, with 11 bases left between them. CDR1 and CDR2 from the germline V gene are GTSNPN and SVGIG (reference sequence). The CDR3 runs 13 residues.

The chain uses TRBV19 and TRBJ2-5, with 8 nucleotides matching TRBD2. CDR1 is LNHDA, CDR2 SQIVND, per germline (reference sequence). The CDR3 length is 15 residues. Germline trimming cut 5 bases from V and 3 bases from J; bases unmatched to any gene: 8. In nucleotides, the CDR3 is TGTGCCAGTAGTCCACGAGCGGGAGTAAAAGAGACCCAGTACTTC. This encodes CASSPRAGVKETQYF.

This clone occurred many times. This same CDR3 is encoded by further DNA sequences in the sample. The chain employs TRBV24-1 and TRBJ2-3; D uncertain. Trimming took off 4 bases at V and 2 bases at J, with 6 bases between the two ends. CDR3 size: 13 residues. The germline CDR1 and CDR2 sequences are KGHDR and SFDVKD. The CDR3 protein is CATSDSYTDTQYF. DNA for the CDR3: TGTGCCACCAGTGACTCCTACACAGATACGCAGTATTTT.

In DNA, the CDR3 is TGTGCCAGCAGCCCAGGGACAGGGGGCATCTATGGCTACACCTTC. Its protein is CASSPGTGGIYGYTF. This chain connects TRBV7-2 to TRBJ1-2, with 12 bases aligning to TRBD1. Germline V gene lookup returns CDR1 SGHTA and CDR2 FQGNSA. The ends lost 5 bases at V and 4 bases at J; junction bases unmatched: 5. This CDR3 is built from 15 residues.

The CDR3 DNA reads TGTGCCAGCAGTTCGGGACTGGCCCTTGAGCAGTTCTTC. It translates to CASSSGLALEQFF. The chain recombines TRBV27 with TRBJ2-1, with D possibly matching TRBD2 (6 bases). The germline V gene encodes CDR1 MNHEY and CDR2 SMNVEV (reference sequence). The CDR3 spans 13 residues. The V gene lost 4 bases and the J gene lost 9 bases, with 13 bases spanning the gap.

In the case of this clone: Other DNA variants within this sample encode the same CDR3. The chain carries TRBV3-1 (or the pseudogene TRBV3-2) and TRBJ2-2, with D possibly TRBD1 on 7 matching bases. Looked up from germline, CDR1 is LGHDT and CDR2 is YNNKEL (reference sequence). The CDR3 runs 14 residues. The V gene lost 1 base and the J gene lost 5 bases, with 8 bases spanning the gap. In DNA, the CDR3 is TGTGCCAGCAGCCAAGCAGGGGGGACCGGGGAGCTGTTTTTT. It encodes CASSQAGGTGELFF.

The chain uses TRBV11-2 and TRBJ2-7; D call uncertain. From germline, CDR1 is SGHAT and CDR2 FQNNGV. The CDR3 runs to 14 residues. V was pared by 1 base and J by 1 base, with 8 bases between. The CDR3 DNA is TGTGCCAGCAGCTTAGGGCCGCAATCCTACGAGCAGTACTTC. As protein: CASSLGPQSYEQYF. Together with reference TRBV11-2 and TRBJ2-7, the CDR3 gives the full variable domain: EAGVAQSPRYKIIEKRQSVAFWCNPISGHATLYWYQQILGQGPKLLIQFQNNGVVDDSQLPKDRFSAERLKGVDSTLKIQPAKLEDSAVYLCASSLGPQSYEQYFGPGTRLTVT.

The gene calls are TRBV15 and TRBJ2-2; 8 bases match TRBD1. Losses at the gene ends were 8 bases for V and 3 bases for J; bases not matched to a gene: 2. The CDR3 consists of 13 residues. CDR1 is LNHNV and CDR2 is YYDKDF in the germline V gene (reference sequence). The CDR3, as DNA: TGTGCCACCGGGACAGGAGACACCGGGGAGCTGTTTTTT. It codes for CATGTGDTGELFF.

The chain is built from TRBV19 and TRBJ1-3, with D unclear. Trimming shortened V by 6 bases and J by 0 bases, and 9 bases separated the two germline ends. CDR1 is LNHDA and CDR2 is SQIVND in the germline V gene (reference sequence). This CDR3 spans 14 amino acids. DNA of the CDR3: TGTGCCAGTAGCCCCCGGAGCTCTGGAAACACCATATATTTT. It encodes CASSPRSSGNTIYF.

CDR3 amino acids: CAWSRGLGNTGELFF. CDR3 bases: TGTGCCTGGAGTAGGGGACTAGGGAACACCGGGGAGCTGTTTTTT. V is TRBV30 and J is TRBJ2-2; 8 bases are shared with TRBD2. The CDR3 runs 15 residues. Germline-derived CDR1 and CDR2 are GTSNPN and SVGIG (reference sequence). Trimming removed 2 bases from V and 1 base from J; junction bases left unmatched: 3.